This T cell receptor (beta chain) was sequenced in a study of cytomegalovirus exposure and HLA in healthy donors. As for this clone: What it binds is unknown.

The CDR3 totals 15 residues. The V and J ends lost 2 bases and 5 bases, in that order; junction bases with no gene match: 7. CDR1 is MNHEY and CDR2 is SVGAGI in the germline V gene. Whole-study findings and limits: HLA alleles showed associations with 15,000 to 20,000 TCR beta sequences in a later analysis, at a 0.05 false discovery rate.

Unrecorded immune exposures were likely, despite nominal health at sampling. It was with 60 Vbeta and 13 Jbeta primers that the PCR ran. Clones were read by immunoSEQ multiplex PCR, and TCRdb kept only the in-frame ones, dropping some. The data contain some 180,000 clones, roughly four fifths of them singletons. The sequencing input was PBMCs. The V call is TRBV6-5, the J call TRBJ1-1; TRBD1 aligns across 8 bases. This receptor was taken from a woman aged 18 to 35 in good health and CMV-seronegative. DNA of the CDR3: TGTGCCAGCAGTTACGTGGAGACAGGGGATACTGAAGCTTTCTTT. Protein: CASSYVETGDTEAFF.